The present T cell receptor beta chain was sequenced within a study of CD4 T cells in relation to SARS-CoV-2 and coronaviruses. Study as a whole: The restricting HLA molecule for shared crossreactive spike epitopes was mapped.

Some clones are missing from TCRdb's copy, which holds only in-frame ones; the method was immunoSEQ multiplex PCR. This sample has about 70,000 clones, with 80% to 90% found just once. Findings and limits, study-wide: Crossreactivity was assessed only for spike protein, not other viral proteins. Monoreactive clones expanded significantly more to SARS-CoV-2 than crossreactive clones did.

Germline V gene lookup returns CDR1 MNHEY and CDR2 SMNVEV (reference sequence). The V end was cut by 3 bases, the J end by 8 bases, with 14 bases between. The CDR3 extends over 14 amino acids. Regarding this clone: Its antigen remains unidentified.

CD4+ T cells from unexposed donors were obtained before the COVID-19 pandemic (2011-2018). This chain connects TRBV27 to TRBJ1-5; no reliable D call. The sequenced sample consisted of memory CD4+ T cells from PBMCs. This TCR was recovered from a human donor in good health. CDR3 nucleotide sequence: TGTGCCAGCAGTTTTAATTATGACGCGGAGCCCCAGCATTTT. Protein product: CASSFNYDAEPQHF.